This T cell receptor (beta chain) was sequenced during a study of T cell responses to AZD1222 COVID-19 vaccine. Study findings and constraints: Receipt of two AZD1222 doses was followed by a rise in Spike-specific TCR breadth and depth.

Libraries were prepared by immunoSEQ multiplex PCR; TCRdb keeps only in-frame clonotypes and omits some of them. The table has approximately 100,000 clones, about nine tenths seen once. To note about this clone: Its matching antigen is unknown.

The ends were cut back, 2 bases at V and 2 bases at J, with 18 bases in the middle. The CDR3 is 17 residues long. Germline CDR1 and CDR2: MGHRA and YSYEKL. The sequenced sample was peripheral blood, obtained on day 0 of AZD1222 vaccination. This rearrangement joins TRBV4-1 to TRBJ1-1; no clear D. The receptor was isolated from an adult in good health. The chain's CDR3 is CASSQYPPGRLNTEAFF. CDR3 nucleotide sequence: TGCGCCAGCAGCCAATACCCCCCTGGACGCCTAAACACTGAAGCTTTCTTT.